This TCR beta chain was sequenced during a study of T cell repertoires in ileal Crohn's disease. The V gene end was trimmed by 0 bases and the J gene end by 3 bases; junction bases not matched to a gene: 5. From germline, CDR1 is MNHNS and CDR2 SASEGT. CDR3 length: 16 amino acids. Libraries were prepared by immunoSEQ multiplex PCR; TCRdb keeps only in-frame clonotypes and omits some of them. The sample lists some 14,000 clones; roughly 78% were seen once. This sequence was found in an adult with Crohn's disease. Source material: ileal tissue. The chain links TRBV6-1 to TRBJ2-4, with 7 bases aligning to TRBD1. In DNA form, the CDR3 reads TGTGCCAGCAGTGAAGCAACCAGGGGGAGCAAAAACATTCAGTACTTC. Protein product: CASSEATRGSKNIQYF.